This TCR beta chain was sequenced during a study of metastatic and nonmetastatic thyroid tumors. Whole-study context: From malignant and benign thyroid patients, repertoires in blood and in tumor or nodule tissue were compared.

No treatment had been given to any patient before thyroid surgery. TCRdb redid the clone calls on the PCR reads using MiXCR. The table lists tens of thousands of clones, around 15% of them singletons. Germline trimming cut 0 bases from V and 1 base from J; bases unmatched to any gene: 6. The CDR3 is 17 amino acids. CDR1 is SGHAT and CDR2 is FQNNGV in the germline V gene. This clone has ten or more counts. This TCR was recovered from a female donor with papillary thyroid cancer or a benign thyroid nodule (not recorded which). Some clones in this sample may be carry-over from other donors' samples. The sequenced sample was blood. The rearrangement uses TRBV11-2 and TRBJ2-3, with 8 nucleotides matching TRBD2. CDR3 amino acids: CASSLDLPTSGTDTQYF. In DNA form, the CDR3 reads TGTGCCAGCAGCTTAGATCTTCCGACTAGCGGCACAGATACGCAGTATTTT.